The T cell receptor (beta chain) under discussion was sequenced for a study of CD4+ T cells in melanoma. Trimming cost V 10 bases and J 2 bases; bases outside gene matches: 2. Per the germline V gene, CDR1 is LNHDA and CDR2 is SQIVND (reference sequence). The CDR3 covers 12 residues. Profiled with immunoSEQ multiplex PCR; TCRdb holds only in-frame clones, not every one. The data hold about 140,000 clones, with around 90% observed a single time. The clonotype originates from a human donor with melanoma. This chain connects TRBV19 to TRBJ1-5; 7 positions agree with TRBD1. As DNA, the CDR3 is TGTGCCACCCAGGGGGGCAATCAGCCCCAGCATTTT. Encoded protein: CATQGGNQPQHF.